The 23 T cell receptor beta chains presented below share a single source sample, sequenced in a study of CD8+CD57+ T cells in acquired aplastic anemia. CDR3 and TCR beta VDJ profiling relied on genomic DNA as the template. MiXCR, run by TCRdb on the reads, gives a single entry per CDR3 protein. The sample lists 150,000 to 200,000 distinct CDR3 sequences, 63% occurring once. Specimen: sorted CD4+, CD8+, or CD8+CD57+ T cells (not recorded which) from PBMCs. The receptors originated from a human donor in good health.

V usage is TRBV10-1 and J usage is TRBJ2-3, with a tentative D call TRBD2 (6 bases). Trimming shortened V by 0 bases and J by 6 bases, and 10 bases separated the two germline ends. The germline CDR1 and CDR2 sequences are WNHNN and SYGVQD (reference sequence). CDR3 size: 14 residues. The CDR3 nucleotides are TGCGCCAGCAGTGAGTCGTGGAGGGTGGATACGCAGTATTTT. The encoded protein is CASSESWRVDTQYF.

This chain joins TRBV20-1 and TRBJ1-3; D call uncertain. The V gene lost 3 bases and the J gene lost 9 bases, with 9 bases spanning the gap. Germline lookup yields CDR1 DFQATT and CDR2 SNEGSKA (reference sequence). The CDR3 spans 11 residues. CDR3 nucleotides: TGCAGTGCTAGTTGGAGATCCACCATATATTTT. It yields the protein CSASWRSTIYF.

The rearrangement joins TRBV3-1 to TRBJ1-6; D is unclear. Trimming left V 5 bases short and J 14 bases short, with 10 bases between. The CDR3 runs to 11 residues. CDR1 is LGHDT, CDR2 YNNKEL, per germline (reference sequence). The CDR3 bases are TGTGCCAGCAGCTCGGCCGAGGCCCTCCACTTT. Translating gives CASSSAEALHF.

This clonotype was counted at least ten times. The rearrangement joins TRBV2 to TRBJ2-7, with 10 nucleotides matching TRBD2. Trimming cost V 1 base and J 7 bases; bases outside gene matches: 4. CDR3 length: 14 residues. Germline loops: CDR1 SNHLY, CDR2 FYNNEI. CDR3 protein: CASSEGTSGNEQYF. The CDR3 DNA follows: TGTGCCAGCAGTGAAGGGACTAGCGGCAATGAGCAGTACTTC.

The rearrangement links TRBV24-1 to TRBJ1-2; D possibly corresponds to TRBD1 (5 bases). Trimming shortened V by 6 bases and J by 7 bases, and 11 bases separated the two germline ends. The germline V gene encodes CDR1 KGHDR and CDR2 SFDVKD. The CDR3 is made up of 12 amino acids. As DNA, the CDR3 is TGTGCCACCAGTTTGGCAGGGTCTGGCTACACCTTC. As protein: CATSLAGSGYTF.

The V and J genes are TRBV9 and TRBJ2-5, with 9 bases aligning to TRBD1. This CDR3 is built from 14 residues. Germline trimming cut 1 base from V and 4 bases from J; bases unmatched to any gene: 2. Germline V lookup: CDR1 SGDLS, CDR2 YYNGEE. The CDR3 DNA sequence: TGTGCCAGCAGCGTAAGACAGGGGGTAGAGACCCAGTACTTC. It specifies CASSVRQGVETQYF.

This chain joins TRBV10-3 and TRBJ1-2, with TRBD1 identical over 8 bases. This CDR3 contains 15 residues. From germline, CDR1 is ENHRY and CDR2 SYGVKD. V gave up 3 bases and J gave up 5 bases; unmatched junction bases: 8. For the CDR3, the DNA is TGTGCCATCAGTGATCGGTGGACAGGGCGATATGGCTACACCTTC. This encodes CAISDRWTGRYGYTF.

The chain employs TRBV20-1 and TRBJ2-1; tentative D call: TRBD1 (5 bases). CDR1 and CDR2 (germline): DFQATT, SNEGSKA (reference sequence). This CDR3 comprises 12 residues. V was trimmed by 3 bases and J by 10 bases, leaving 13 bases between them. CDR3 sequence: CSASTDSYEQFF. The DNA of the CDR3 is TGCAGTGCTAGTACCGACAGCTACGAGCAGTTCTTC.

This clonotype is a singleton in its sample. This chain connects TRBV7-9 to TRBJ2-3; D is unresolved. V was clipped by 2 bases and J by 0 bases, with 9 bases between them. The V gene's germline CDR1 is SEHNR and CDR2 FQNEAQ (reference sequence). CDR3 length equals 15 residues. As DNA, the CDR3 is TGTGCCAGCAGCTTAAGGGCGGTAAGCACAGATACGCAGTATTTT. Amino acids: CASSLRAVSTDTQYF.

With regard to this clonotype: Because it lacks the conserved phenylalanine or tryptophan at the end, this CDR3 is likely a read error. V gene TRBV4-3 combines with J gene TRBJ2-1; 10 bases match TRBD2. CDR1 and CDR2 from the germline V gene are LGHNA and YSLEER. With 0 bases clipped from V and 7 bases from J, the junction kept 12 bases outside the gene matches. The CDR3 has 18 residues. CDR3 in amino acids: CASSQDYTSGVFGNEQFL. CDR3 nucleotides: TGCGCCAGCAGCCAAGATTACACTAGCGGGGTATTTGGGAATGAGCAGTTCCTC.

This clonotype was detected many times. The rearrangement joins TRBV6-2 or TRBV6-3 to TRBJ2-7; 7 nucleotides match TRBD2. Germline V CDR1 and CDR2: MNHEY, SVGEGT. This CDR3 region has 16 residues. V lost 0 bases and J lost 3; bases outside the gene matches: 8. The CDR3 loop is CASSYSLRRGDYEQYF. The DNA of the CDR3 is TGTGCCAGCAGTTACTCCCTCAGACGGGGGGACTACGAGCAGTACTTC.

This clonotype was counted ten times or more. The CDR3 sequence: CASSVRDSTRTQYF. The CDR3, as DNA: TGTGCCAGCAGCGTTCGAGACTCTACAAGGACCCAGTACTTC. The chain employs TRBV11-3 and TRBJ2-5; D remains ambiguous. The CDR3 extends over 14 amino acids. CDR1 and CDR2 from the germline V gene are SGHNT and YENEEA. Trimming removed 5 bases from V and 7 bases from J, with 17 bases in between. The full variable domain, its missing parts supplied by reference TRBV11-3 and TRBJ2-5, is EAGVVQSPRYKIIEKKQPVAFWCNPISGHNTLYWYLQNLGQGPELLIRYENEEAVDDSQLPKDRFSAERLKGVDSTLKIQPAELGDSAVYLCASSVRDSTRTQYFGPGTRLLVL.

This chain connects TRBV19 to TRBJ2-7; the D gene could be TRBD1 or TRBD2 (5 bases each). CDR1 is LNHDA, CDR2 SQIVND, per germline (reference sequence). V was trimmed by 5 bases and J by 2 bases, leaving 13 bases between them. This CDR3 has 14 amino acids. The CDR3 coding sequence is TGTGCCAGTAGTGAACGGGACGGCGCCTACGAGCAGTACTTC. Translated: CASSERDGAYEQYF.

The chain joins TRBV20-1 to TRBJ2-7, with 7 nucleotides matching TRBD1. Trimming removed 4 bases from V and 3 bases from J; junction bases left unmatched: 6. This CDR3 has 13 amino acids. Looked up from germline, CDR1 is DFQATT and CDR2 is SNEGSKA (reference sequence). As DNA, the CDR3 is TGCAGTGCTACGACAGGGTTAGGCTACGAGCAGTACTTC. Protein: CSATTGLGYEQYF.

A note on this clonotype: Relative to the germline gene, one junction end is altered; a read error may explain this. V and J are TRBV11-2 and TRBJ1-1; maybe TRBD1 (5 bases). Germline values: CDR1 SGHAT, CDR2 FQNNGV. The CDR3 runs to 15 residues. For the CDR3, the DNA is TGTGCCAGCAGCTCCCGCAGGGCCATGAACACTGGAGCTTTCTTT. Translation: CASSSRRAMNTGAFF.

There are many counts of this clonotype. The V gene is TRBV2, the J gene TRBJ1-1; D not certain. The CDR3 consists of 14 residues. The V and J ends lost 3 bases and 4 bases respectively, with 12 bases between them. CDR1 is SNHLY, CDR2 FYNNEI, per germline. CDR3 amino acids: CASSEGRKATEAFF. The CDR3 coding sequence is TGTGCCAGCAGTGAGGGGAGGAAGGCCACTGAAGCTTTCTTT.

In this sample, this clonotype turned up many times. This chain links TRBV29-1 with TRBJ1-2; D not resolved. CDR3 length equals 13 residues. Looked up from germline, CDR1 is SQVTM and CDR2 is ANQGSEA. The V end lost 7 bases, the J end lost 1 base, and 13 bases lay between the germline ends. CDR3 sequence: CSAPRPDNYGYTF. The CDR3 nucleotides are TGCAGCGCCCCTAGGCCGGATAACTATGGCTACACCTTC.

This clonotype was seen only a few times. V usage is TRBV20-1 and J usage is TRBJ2-3, with D unresolved. This CDR3 contains 11 residues. Germline CDR1 DFQATT, CDR2 SNEGSKA (reference sequence). Trimming cost V 2 bases and J 4 bases, with 4 bases left between them. The CDR3 loop reads CSARTADTQYF. CDR3 bases: TGCAGTGCTAGAACGGCAGATACGCAGTATTTT.

The chain is built from TRBV19 and TRBJ1-1, with a possible D match to TRBD1 (5 bases). Germline V gene data show CDR1 as LNHDA and CDR2 as SQIVND (reference sequence). Trimming took off 3 bases at V and 5 bases at J, with 10 bases between the two ends. CDR3 length: 13 amino acids. The CDR3 region is CASSMGGRTEAFF. The DNA for the CDR3 is TGTGCCAGTAGTATGGGGGGAAGGACTGAAGCTTTCTTT. Filled out from reference TRBV19 and TRBJ1-1, the complete variable domain reads DGGITQSPKYLFRKEGQNVTLSCEQNLNHDAMYWYRQDPGQGLRLIYYSQIVNDFQKGDIAEGYSVSREKKESFPLTVTSAQKNPTAFYLCASSMGGRTEAFFGQGTRLTVV.

As concerns this clonotype: The germline gene is not matched at one end of the junction; a read error may be the cause. The rearrangement links TRBV19 to TRBJ1-6; D call uncertain. Germline CDR1 and CDR2: LNHDA and SQIVND (reference sequence). The CDR3 contains 14 residues. The CDR3, as DNA: TGTACCAGTAGTATCAGTGTGTATAATTCACCCCTCCACTTT. It translates to CTSSISVYNSPLHF.

The chain recombines TRBV29-1 with TRBJ1-3; no clear D gene. Trimming stripped 4 bases from V and 3 bases from J, with 4 bases between. Looked up from germline, CDR1 is SQVTM and CDR2 is ANQGSEA. The CDR3 totals 11 residues. CDR3 nucleotide sequence: TGCAGCGTTGGGAATGGAAACACCATATATTTT. Its translation is CSVGNGNTIYF.

This clonotype has a handful of counts. CDR3: CASSYSASGPTGANVLTF. For the CDR3, the DNA is TGTGCCAGCAGTTACTCGGCTAGCGGACCTACTGGGGCCAACGTCCTGACTTTC. The chain is built from TRBV6-5 and TRBJ2-6; 7 positions match TRBD2. The CDR3 is made up of 18 amino acids. V lost 0 bases to trimming and J lost 2 bases; unmatched junction nucleotides: 7. The germline V gene encodes CDR1 MNHEY and CDR2 SVGAGI.

The rearrangement links TRBV2 to TRBJ2-5; tentative D call: TRBD1 (6 bases). Germline V lookup: CDR1 SNHLY, CDR2 FYNNEI. This CDR3 spans 11 amino acids. Trimming pared 8 bases from V and 3 bases from J, leaving 7 bases between. The CDR3 loop is CASYREETQYF. CDR3 bases: TGTGCCAGCTACAGGGAAGAGACCCAGTACTTC.